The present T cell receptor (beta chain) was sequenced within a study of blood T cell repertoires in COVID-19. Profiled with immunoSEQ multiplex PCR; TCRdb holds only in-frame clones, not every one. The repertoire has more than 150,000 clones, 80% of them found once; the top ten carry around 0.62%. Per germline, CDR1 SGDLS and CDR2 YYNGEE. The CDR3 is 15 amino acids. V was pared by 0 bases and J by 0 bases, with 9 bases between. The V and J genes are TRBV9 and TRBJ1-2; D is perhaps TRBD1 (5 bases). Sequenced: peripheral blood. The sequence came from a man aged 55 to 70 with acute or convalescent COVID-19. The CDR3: CASSVGPGANYGYTF. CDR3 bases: TGTGCCAGCAGCGTAGGGCCGGGGGCTAACTATGGCTACACCTTC.